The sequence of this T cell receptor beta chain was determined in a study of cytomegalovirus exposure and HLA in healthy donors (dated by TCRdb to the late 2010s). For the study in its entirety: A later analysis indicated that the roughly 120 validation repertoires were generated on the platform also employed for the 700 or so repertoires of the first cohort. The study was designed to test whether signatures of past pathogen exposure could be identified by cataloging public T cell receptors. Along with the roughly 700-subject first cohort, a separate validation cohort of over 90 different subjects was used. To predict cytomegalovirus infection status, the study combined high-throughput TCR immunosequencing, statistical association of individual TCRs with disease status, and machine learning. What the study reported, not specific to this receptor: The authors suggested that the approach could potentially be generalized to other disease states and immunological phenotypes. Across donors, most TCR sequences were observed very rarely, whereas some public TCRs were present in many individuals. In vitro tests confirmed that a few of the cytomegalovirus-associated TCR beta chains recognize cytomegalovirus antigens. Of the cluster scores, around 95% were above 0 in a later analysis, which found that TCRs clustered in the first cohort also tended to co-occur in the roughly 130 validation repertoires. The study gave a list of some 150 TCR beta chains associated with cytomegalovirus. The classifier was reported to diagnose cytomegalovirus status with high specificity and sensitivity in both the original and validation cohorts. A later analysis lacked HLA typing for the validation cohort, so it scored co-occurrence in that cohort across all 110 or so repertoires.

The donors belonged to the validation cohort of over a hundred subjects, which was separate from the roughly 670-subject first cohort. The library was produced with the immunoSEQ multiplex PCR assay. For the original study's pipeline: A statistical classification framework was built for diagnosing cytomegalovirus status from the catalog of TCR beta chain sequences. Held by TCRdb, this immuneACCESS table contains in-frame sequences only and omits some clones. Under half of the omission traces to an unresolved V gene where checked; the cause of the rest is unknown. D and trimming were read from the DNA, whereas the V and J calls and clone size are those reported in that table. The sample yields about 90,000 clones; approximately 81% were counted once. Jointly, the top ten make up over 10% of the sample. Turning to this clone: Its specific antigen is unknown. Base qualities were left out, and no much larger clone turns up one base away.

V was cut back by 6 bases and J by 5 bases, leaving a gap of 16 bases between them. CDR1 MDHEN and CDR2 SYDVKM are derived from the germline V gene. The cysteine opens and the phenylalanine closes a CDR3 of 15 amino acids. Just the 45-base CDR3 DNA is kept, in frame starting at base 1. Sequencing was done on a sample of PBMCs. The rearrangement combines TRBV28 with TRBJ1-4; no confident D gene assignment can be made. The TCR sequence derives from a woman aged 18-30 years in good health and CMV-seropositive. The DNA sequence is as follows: TGTGCCAGCAGCTTCCTGGCAGGTGGGAATGAAAAACTGTTTTTT. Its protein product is CASSFLAGGNEKLFF.